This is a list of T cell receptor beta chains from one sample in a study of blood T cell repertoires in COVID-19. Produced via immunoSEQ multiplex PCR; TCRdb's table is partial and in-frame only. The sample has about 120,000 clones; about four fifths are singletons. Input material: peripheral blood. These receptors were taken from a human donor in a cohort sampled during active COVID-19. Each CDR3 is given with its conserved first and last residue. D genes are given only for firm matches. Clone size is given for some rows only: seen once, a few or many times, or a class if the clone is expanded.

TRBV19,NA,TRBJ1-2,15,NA,CASSVQWGVNYGYTF,TGTGCCAGTAGTGTCCAGTGGGGGGTCAACTATGGCTACACCTTC
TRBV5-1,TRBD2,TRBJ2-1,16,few,CASRLAGSSSYNEQFF,TGCGCCAGCAGGCTAGCGGGATCGAGCTCCTACAATGAGCAGTTCTTC
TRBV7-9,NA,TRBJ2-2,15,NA,CASSPAVINEGELFF,TGTGCCAGCAGCCCGGCGGTCATCAACGAGGGGGAGCTGTTTTTT
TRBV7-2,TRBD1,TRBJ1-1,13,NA,CAGGEQGLTEAFF,TGTGCCGGAGGGGAACAGGGGCTCACTGAAGCTTTCTTT
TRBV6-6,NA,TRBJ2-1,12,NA,CASSSSHGEQFF,TGTGCCAGCAGTTCCAGCCACGGGGAGCAGTTCTTC
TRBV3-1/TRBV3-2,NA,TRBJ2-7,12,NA,CASSQVFYEQYF,TGTGCCAGCAGCCAAGTCTTCTACGAGCAGTACTTC
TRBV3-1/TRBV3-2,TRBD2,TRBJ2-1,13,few,CASSPPGLATQFF,TGTGCCAGCAGCCCCCCGGGACTAGCGACGCAGTTCTTC
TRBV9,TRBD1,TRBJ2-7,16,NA,CASSVGGQANPYEQYF,TGTGCCAGCAGCGTTGGAGGACAGGCGAACCCGTACGAGCAGTACTTC
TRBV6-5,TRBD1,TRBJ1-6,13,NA,CASRTTLQGVLHF,TGTGCCAGCAGAACAACTTTACAGGGGGTTTTACACTTT
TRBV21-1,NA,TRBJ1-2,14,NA,CASSIETGPYGYTF,TGTGCCAGCAGCATCGAGACAGGGCCCTATGGCTACACCTTC
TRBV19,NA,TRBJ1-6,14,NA,CASSIRGYNSPLHF,TGTGCCAGTAGTATCAGGGGATATAATTCACCCCTCCACTTT
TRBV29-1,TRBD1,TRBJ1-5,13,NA,CSVSQGEGQPQHF,TGCAGCGTCTCACAGGGGGAAGGTCAGCCCCAGCATTTT
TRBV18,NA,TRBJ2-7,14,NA,CASSSGNRDREQYF,TGTGCCAGCTCCTCAGGGAACCGTGATCGCGAGCAGTACTTC
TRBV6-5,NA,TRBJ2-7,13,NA,CASSYSTGYEQYF,TGTGCCAGCAGTTACTCGACGGGCTACGAGCAGTACTTC
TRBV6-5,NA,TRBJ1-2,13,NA,CASSSGGGGGYTF,TGTGCCAGCAGTTCGGGGGGAGGCGGTGGCTACACCTTC
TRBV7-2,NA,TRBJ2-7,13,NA,CASSSKAAYEQYF,TGTGCCAGCAGCTCCAAGGCGGCCTACGAGCAGTACTTC
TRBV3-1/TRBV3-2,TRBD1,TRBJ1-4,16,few,CASSPGTAPTNEKLFF,TGTGCCAGCAGCCCCGGGACAGCTCCAACTAATGAAAAACTGTTTTTT
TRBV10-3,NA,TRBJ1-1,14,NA,CAISEGARNTEAFF,TGTGCCATCAGTGAGGGGGCCAGGAACACTGAAGCTTTCTTT
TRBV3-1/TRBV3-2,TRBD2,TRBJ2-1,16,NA,CASSLGAGGTYNEQFF,TGTGCCAGCAGCCTTGGAGCGGGGGGAACTTACAATGAGCAGTTCTTC
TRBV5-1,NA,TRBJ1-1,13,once,CASSGGTGTEAFF,TGCGCCAGCAGCGGAGGGACGGGTACTGAAGCTTTCTTT
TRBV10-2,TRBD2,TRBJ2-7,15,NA,CASSELAGGGYEQYF,TGCGCCAGCAGCGAACTAGCGGGGGGCGGCTACGAGCAGTACTTC
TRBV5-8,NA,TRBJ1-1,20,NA,CASSPPLVSSPGVLNTEAFF,TGTGCCAGCAGCCCCCCGCTTGTTTCGTCCCCGGGGGTGTTGAACACTGAAGCTTTCTTT
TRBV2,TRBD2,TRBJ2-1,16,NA,CASSEAPLAGYNEQFF,TGTGCCAGCAGTGAAGCGCCCCTAGCGGGGTACAATGAGCAGTTCTTC
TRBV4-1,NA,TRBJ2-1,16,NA,CASSQDFTASYNEQFF,TGCGCCAGCAGCCAAGACTTCACTGCTTCCTACAATGAGCAGTTCTTC
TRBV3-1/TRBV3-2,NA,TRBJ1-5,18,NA,CASSQDSSWADRNQPQHF,TGTGCCAGCAGCCAAGATTCATCTTGGGCGGACAGAAATCAGCCCCAGCATTTT
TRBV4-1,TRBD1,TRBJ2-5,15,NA,CASSPSDRAQETQYF,TGCGCCAGCAGCCCATCGGACAGGGCCCAAGAGACCCAGTACTTC
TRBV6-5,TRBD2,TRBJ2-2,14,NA,CASRRPGGTGELFF,TGTGCCAGCAGACGACCGGGAGGTACCGGGGAGCTGTTTTTT
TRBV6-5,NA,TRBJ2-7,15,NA,CASSYRGRGAYEQYF,TGTGCCAGCAGTTACAGGGGCAGGGGAGCCTACGAGCAGTACTTC
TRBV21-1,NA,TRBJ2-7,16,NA,CASSPRRTGGIHEQYF,TGTGCCAGCAGCCCTAGGCGGACAGGGGGCATCCACGAGCAGTACTTC
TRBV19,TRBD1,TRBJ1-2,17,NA,CASSISAGGSPNYGYTF,TGTGCCAGTAGTATAAGTGCAGGGGGCTCGCCGAACTATGGCTACACCTTC
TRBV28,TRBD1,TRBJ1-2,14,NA,CASIKGFPGGGYTF,TGTGCCAGCATCAAGGGGTTCCCAGGGGGTGGCTACACCTTC
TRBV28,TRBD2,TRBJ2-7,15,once,CASSLSSGAPYEQYF,TGTGCCAGCAGTTTATCTAGCGGGGCCCCCTACGAGCAGTACTTC
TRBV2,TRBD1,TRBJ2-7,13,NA,CASRPGQFYEQYF,TGTGCCAGCAGACCGGGACAGTTTTACGAGCAGTACTTC
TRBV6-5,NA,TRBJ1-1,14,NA,CASSSKQVNTEAFF,TGTGCCAGCAGTTCTAAACAGGTGAACACTGAAGCTTTCTTT
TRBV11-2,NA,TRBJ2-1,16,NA,CASSLDYEGLYNEQFF,TGTGCCAGCAGCTTAGATTATGAGGGTCTCTACAATGAGCAGTTCTTC
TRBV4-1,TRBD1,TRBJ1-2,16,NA,CASSQDSRGQGYGYTF,TGCGCCAGCAGCCAAGATAGTCGAGGACAGGGTTATGGCTACACCTTC
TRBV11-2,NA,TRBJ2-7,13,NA,CASRGQSSYEQYF,TGTGCCAGCAGGGGCCAGAGCTCCTACGAGCAGTACTTC
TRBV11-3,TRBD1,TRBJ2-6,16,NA,CASSQGDSSGANVLTF,TGTGCCAGCAGCCAGGGGGACAGCTCTGGGGCCAACGTCCTGACTTTC
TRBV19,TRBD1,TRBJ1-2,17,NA,CASREPGTVFSNYGYTF,TGTGCCAGTAGAGAACCAGGGACAGTTTTTTCTAACTATGGCTACACCTTC
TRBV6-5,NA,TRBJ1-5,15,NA,CASTSQLDSNQPQHF,TGTGCCAGCACTAGCCAATTAGATAGCAATCAGCCCCAGCATTTT
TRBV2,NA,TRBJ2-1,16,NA,CASSEFSTQVYNEQFF,TGTGCCAGCAGTGAATTCTCGACCCAGGTCTACAATGAGCAGTTCTTC